Listed here are 21 T cell receptor beta chains from one sample, sequenced in a study of cytomegalovirus exposure and HLA in healthy donors. In the PCR, 60 Vbeta and 13 Jbeta primers were used. Profiling relied on immunoSEQ multiplex PCR, and the TCRdb table lists in-frame clones only, not all of them. Its listing shows around 190,000 clones. The sequenced sample consisted of PBMCs. The receptors come from a woman aged 25-40 years in good health and CMV-seropositive.

The chain joins TRBV7-6 to TRBJ2-2; 10 positions match TRBD2. CDR1 is SGHVS and CDR2 is FNYEAQ in the germline V gene. The trim removed 5 bases at V and 7 bases at J, leaving 4 bases unmatched. The CDR3 extends over 14 amino acids. The CDR3 bases are TGTGCCAGCAGCCCCAGGACTAGCGGCGGGGAGCTGTTTTTT. Protein: CASSPRTSGGELFF.

The chain carries TRBV27 and TRBJ2-2; 9 nucleotides line up with TRBD1. The CDR3 runs to 16 residues. After removal of 3 bases from V and 7 bases from J, the junction contained 9 bases not matched to a gene. CDR1 MNHEY and CDR2 SMNVEV come from the germline V gene (reference sequence). The CDR3 region is CASSFHGTGSDGELFF. Written as DNA, the CDR3 is TGTGCCAGCAGTTTTCACGGGACAGGGTCGGACGGGGAGCTGTTTTTT.

V is TRBV27 and J is TRBJ1-1, with TRBD1 matching 11 bases. This CDR3 spans 15 amino acids. The V gene's germline CDR1 is MNHEY and CDR2 SMNVEV (reference sequence). The V and J ends lost 5 bases and 1 base, in that order; junction bases with no gene match: 3. The CDR3 nucleotides read TGTGCCAGCAGTCCGGGACAGGGGGGGAACACTGAAGCTTTCTTT. Protein sequence: CASSPGQGGNTEAFF.

The rearrangement joins TRBV6-5 to TRBJ2-7; D is unresolved. The V gene lost 2 bases and the J gene lost 7 bases, with 12 bases spanning the gap. Germline V gene sequence: CDR1 MNHEY, CDR2 SVGAGI. CDR3 length equals 13 residues. CDR3 nucleotides: TGTGCCAGCAGTTACGATTCTAACGGTGAGCAGTACTTC. Translating gives CASSYDSNGEQYF.

This chain links TRBV25-1 with TRBJ2-3; TRBD1 aligns across 10 bases. CDR1 and CDR2 (germline): MGHDK, SYGVNS. The CDR3 has 15 amino acids. V trimming: 3 bases; J trimming: 6 bases; junction bases outside the gene matches: 6. The CDR3 bases are TGTGCCAGCAGTGATCAGGGACAGGGGTGGGATACGCAGTATTTT. This translates into CASSDQGQGWDTQYF. Drawing the rest from reference TRBV25-1 and TRBJ2-3, the complete variable domain is EADIYQTPRYLVIGTGKKITLECSQTMGHDKMYWYQQDPGMELHLIHYSYGVNSTEKGDLSSESTVSRIRTEHFPLTLESARPSHTSQYLCASSDQGQGWDTQYFGPGTRLTVL.

The V and J genes are TRBV6-6 and TRBJ1-2; 7 bases align to TRBD1. CDR1 and CDR2 from the germline V gene are MNHNY and SVGAGI (reference sequence). With V trimmed by 7 bases and J by 6 bases, 11 bases remained unmatched. The CDR3 is made up of 14 amino acids. The CDR3 DNA is TGTGCCAGCACCACAAGACAGGGTCTAAATGGCTACACCTTC. Its protein product is CASTTRQGLNGYTF.

As DNA, the CDR3 is TGTGCTAGTGGTTTGCCCAAACAGGGGATAGTACCCTACGAGCAGTACTTC. Encoded protein: CASGLPKQGIVPYEQYF. V gene TRBV12-5 combines with J gene TRBJ2-7, with 7 bases lining up with TRBD1. There are 17 residues in the CDR3. Germline V gene lookup returns CDR1 LGHNT and CDR2 FRNRAP. The ends lost 2 bases at V and 2 bases at J; junction bases unmatched: 12.

This chain joins TRBV29-1 and TRBJ2-3; 9 nucleotides agree with TRBD1. The germline V gene has CDR1 SQVTM and CDR2 ANQGSEA. CDR3 length equals 13 residues. V dropped 5 bases and J dropped 5; count of bases not matched to a gene: 5. CDR3 sequence reads: CSVWTGEVDTQYF. CDR3 coding DNA: TGCAGCGTTTGGACAGGGGAGGTAGATACGCAGTATTTT.

The chain recombines TRBV19 with TRBJ1-3, with TRBD1 matching 7 bases. The ends lost 5 bases at V and 2 bases at J; junction bases unmatched: 9. The CDR3 consists of 16 residues. Germline CDR1 reads LNHDA; CDR2 reads SQIVND (reference sequence). The CDR3 DNA follows: TGTGCCAGTAGTCCTCTGTCAACAGGGGCTGGAAACACCATATATTTT. This sequence encodes CASSPLSTGAGNTIYF.

The chain recombines TRBV15 with TRBJ1-2; TRBD1 matches at 8 bases. Germline V gene data show CDR1 as LNHNV and CDR2 as YYDKDF (reference sequence). The CDR3 covers 15 residues. V was pared by 1 base and J by 4 bases, with 5 bases of the junction left unmatched. The CDR3 DNA sequence: TGTGCCACCAGCAGAGTGGGGCAGGGGGCCTATGGCTACACCTTC. Translated: CATSRVGQGAYGYTF.

The chain combines TRBV18 with TRBJ2-7, with 8 bases identical to TRBD1. Germline lookup yields CDR1 KGHSH and CDR2 LQKENI. The CDR3 is made up of 14 amino acids. V trimming: 3 bases; J trimming: 5 bases; junction bases outside the gene matches: 6. The CDR3 protein is CASSPWQGANEQYF. The CDR3 DNA reads as TGTGCCAGCTCACCGTGGCAGGGGGCTAACGAGCAGTACTTC. Drawing the rest from reference TRBV18 and TRBJ2-7, the complete variable domain is NAGVMQNPRHLVRRRGQEARLRCSPMKGHSHVYWYRQLPEEGLKFMVYLQKENIIDESGMPKERFSAEFPKEGPSILRIQQVVRGDSAAYFCASSPWQGANEQYFGPGTRLTVT.

The V and J genes are TRBV7-9 and TRBJ1-1; D remains unclear. The CDR3 is made up of 14 amino acids. V was cut by 1 base and J by 4 bases, with 10 bases left in between. Germline values: CDR1 SEHNR, CDR2 FQNEAQ (reference sequence). DNA of the CDR3: TGTGCCAGCAGCTTAGTTTACCGGGGCACTGAAGCTTTCTTT. Amino acid sequence: CASSLVYRGTEAFF.

The chain joins TRBV7-8 to TRBJ1-5; D perhaps matches TRBD1 (6 bases). V lost 5 bases and J lost 7, with 18 bases in between. Germline-derived CDR1 and CDR2 are SGHVS and FQNEAQ. CDR3 length equals 15 residues. CDR3 nucleotide sequence: TGTGCCAGCAGCCCGACCCGTGGGGGCCGGCAGCCCCAGCATTTT. Protein sequence: CASSPTRGGRQPQHF.

CDR3 amino acids: CASSYSSGNYEQYF. In DNA form, the CDR3 reads TGCGCCAGCAGCTATTCTTCAGGGAACTACGAGCAGTACTTC. The chain has TRBV5-1 and TRBJ2-7; a weak D match, TRBD1 (5 bases). CDR1 is SGHRS and CDR2 is YFSETQ in the germline V gene. The CDR3 contains 14 residues. V lost 3 bases and J lost 3, with 13 bases in between.

The chain has TRBV7-2 and TRBJ2-7; D possibly corresponds to TRBD1 (6 bases). V lost 0 bases, J lost 0 bases, and 12 bases lay in between. CDR1 and CDR2 from the germline V gene are SGHTA and FQGNSA. The CDR3 totals 16 residues. The CDR3 region has the DNA TGTGCCAGCAGCTTAGCCTGGACAGTGAACTCCTACGAGCAGTACTTC. Its translation: CASSLAWTVNSYEQYF. Complete variable domain (other parts from reference TRBV7-2 and TRBJ2-7): GAGVSQSPSNKVTEKGKDVELRCDPISGHTALYWYRQSLGQGLEFLIYFQGNSAPDKSGLPSDRFSAERTGGSVSTLTIQRTQQEDSAVYLCASSLAWTVNSYEQYFGPGTRLTVT.

The CDR3 reads CASSEAPGYNSPLHF. The CDR3 region has the DNA TGTGCCAGCAGTGAAGCCCCCGGGTATAATTCACCCCTCCACTTT. This chain uses TRBV2 with TRBJ1-6; D is undetermined. The V end lost 0 bases, the J end lost 4 bases, and 7 bases lay between the germline ends. The CDR3 runs 15 residues. Germline CDR1 reads SNHLY; CDR2 reads FYNNEI.

This chain links TRBV2 with TRBJ2-5; D perhaps matches TRBD1 (5 bases). The DNA end favors TRBJ2-7, so the J call may be wrong. Germline-derived CDR1 and CDR2 are SNHLY and FYNNEI. CDR3 size: 14 residues. The CDR3 protein is CASKAPDRYYEQYF. CDR3 sequence (DNA): TGTGCCAGCAAGGCCCCCGACAGATACTACGAGCAGTACTTC.

As for this clone: Other DNA sequences in the sample encode the same CDR3. The J gene is TRBJ1-5, the V gene TRBV30, with D unresolved. The germline V gene has CDR1 GTSNPN and CDR2 SVGIG (reference sequence). CDR3 length: 13 residues. Between the trimmed V and J ends, which lost 0 bases and 4 bases, there was a span of 7 bases. The CDR3 bases are TGTGCCTGGAGTGTACGGGGTAATCAGCCCCAGCATTTT. Translating it yields CAWSVRGNQPQHF. The full variable domain, completed using reference TRBV30 and TRBJ1-5, is SQTIHQWPATLVQPVGSPLSLECTVEGTSNPNLYWYRQAAGRGLQLLFYSVGIGQISSEVPQNLSASRPQDRQFILSSKKLLLSDSGFYLCAWSVRGNQPQHFGDGTRLSIL.

V usage is TRBV10-2 and J usage is TRBJ1-6; 9 bases are a match to TRBD1. Per the germline V gene, CDR1 is WSHSY and CDR2 is SAAADI. The length of the CDR3 is 17 residues. V lost 0 bases to trimming and J lost 8 bases; unmatched junction nucleotides: 8. DNA of the CDR3: TGCGCCAGCAGTGAGTCGTTTTTGGGACAGGGCTATTCACCCCTCCACTTT. It codes for CASSESFLGQGYSPLHF.

The gene calls are TRBV27 and TRBJ1-2; 9 bases agree with TRBD1. Germline V lookup: CDR1 MNHEY, CDR2 SMNVEV (reference sequence). The CDR3 consists of 16 residues. The V and J ends lost 2 bases and 4 bases, in that order; junction bases with no gene match: 8. In DNA form, the CDR3 reads TGTGCCAGCAGTTTAAGAATGGGGACAGGGACCTATGGCTACACCTTC. Its translation: CASSLRMGTGTYGYTF.

The chain employs TRBV18 and TRBJ1-4, with unresolved D. CDR1 and CDR2 (germline): KGHSH, LQKENI. This CDR3 comprises 14 residues. With 3 bases removed from V and 5 bases from J, the gap between germline ends came to 10 bases. The CDR3 sequence: CASSPRGGNEKLFF. The CDR3, as DNA: TGTGCCAGCTCACCTCGTGGAGGGAATGAAAAACTGTTTTTT.